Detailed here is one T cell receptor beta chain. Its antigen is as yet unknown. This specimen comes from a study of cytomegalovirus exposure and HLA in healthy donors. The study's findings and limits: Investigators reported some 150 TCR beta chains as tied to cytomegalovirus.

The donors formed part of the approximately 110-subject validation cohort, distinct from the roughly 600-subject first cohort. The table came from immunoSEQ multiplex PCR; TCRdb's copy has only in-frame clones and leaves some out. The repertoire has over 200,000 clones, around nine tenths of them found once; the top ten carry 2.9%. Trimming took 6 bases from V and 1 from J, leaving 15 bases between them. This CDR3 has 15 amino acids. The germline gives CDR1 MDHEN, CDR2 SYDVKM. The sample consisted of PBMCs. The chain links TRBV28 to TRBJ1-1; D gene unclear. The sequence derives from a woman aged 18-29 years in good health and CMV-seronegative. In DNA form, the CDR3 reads TGTGCCAGCAGCCCAGGCCCAGGATCGAACACTGAAGCTTTCTTT. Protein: CASSPGPGSNTEAFF.